The clone carrying this TCR beta chain was observed a single time. This specimen belongs to a study of CD8 T cells in ankylosing spondylitis. TCRdb analysed the 5' RACE reads with MiXCR anew, one entry per CDR3 protein. Altogether 80,000 to 100,000 distinct CDR3 sequences are present, about 7.7% being singletons, with the ten largest covering 9.9%. V shed 1 base and J shed 1 base, with 8 bases lying between them. In germline, CDR1 is LGHNA, CDR2 YSLEER. CDR3 length equals 15 residues. This TCR was recovered from a male donor with ankylosing spondylitis or in good health (not recorded which). Sequences were obtained from blood, either unsorted or a sorted T cell fraction (not recorded which). The chain carries TRBV4-3 and TRBJ1-5, with D uncertain. CDR3 amino acids: CASSQAPGSNQPQHF. Written as DNA, the CDR3 is TGCGCCAGCAGCCAAGCCCCTGGGAGCAATCAGCCCCAGCATTTT.